Listed below are T cell receptor beta chains from one sample, sequenced in a study of blood T cell repertoires in COVID-19. Profiled with immunoSEQ multiplex PCR; TCRdb holds only in-frame clones, not every one. The data hold tens of thousands of clones, with 82% observed a single time. The sequenced sample consisted of peripheral blood. The receptors derive from a woman aged 55-70 years with acute or convalescent COVID-19. CDR3s include the opening cysteine and the closing phenylalanine or tryptophan. Size is omitted from some rows. Given values are once, few, many or a class for expanded clones.

cdr3_aa	j_call	v_call	cdr3_length	clone_size
CASSLDRGGYEQYF	TRBJ2-7	TRBV18	14	NA
CASSRGTGDYYEQYF	TRBJ2-7	TRBV7-9	15	NA
CASSQVPSDEQYF	TRBJ2-7	TRBV3-1/TRBV3-2	13	NA
CASSLIVKGPGETQYF	TRBJ2-5	TRBV7-6	16	NA
CATSGEDGDEQFF	TRBJ2-1	TRBV15	13	NA
CASSERSDTAYEQYF	TRBJ2-7	TRBV6-1	15	NA
CASRRTGSQETQYF	TRBJ2-5	TRBV10-2	14	NA
CASSWTSGGARPGELFF	TRBJ2-2	TRBV6-2/TRBV6-3	17	NA
CASSNTGQTEAFF	TRBJ1-1	TRBV6-6	13	NA
CASTTWTGGYSYEQYF	TRBJ2-7	TRBV7-9	16	many
CAWSGEEITRIYF	TRBJ2-5	TRBV30	13	NA
CASSVTALAGTSYNEQFF	TRBJ2-1	TRBV9	18	NA
CAWSLGLSTDTQYF	TRBJ2-3	TRBV30	14	NA
CSVFAQGAETQYF	TRBJ2-5	TRBV29-1	13	NA
CASSSRLQREQYF	TRBJ2-7	TRBV5-1	13	NA
CASGLNLYGESSGNTIYF	TRBJ1-3	TRBV12-5	18	NA
CARTLAHTTDTQYF	TRBJ2-3	TRBV6-8	14	NA
CASRSFMNTEAFF	TRBJ1-1	TRBV7-8	13	NA
CASSLDLARYEQYF	TRBJ2-7	TRBV11-2	14	NA
CASSLEWGVEQYF	TRBJ2-7	TRBV5-1	13	NA